The source of this TCR beta chain is a study of T cell changes during pregnancy in multiple sclerosis. Trimming took off 7 bases at V and 1 base at J, with 13 bases between the two ends. Looked up from germline, CDR1 is SQVTM and CDR2 is ANQGSEA. The CDR3 length is 13 residues. This clone turned up a few times. Profiling relied on immunoSEQ multiplex PCR, and the TCRdb table lists in-frame clones only, not all of them. The sample shows around 60,000 clones, approximately 91% of them seen only once. The receptor's source is a female donor with multiple sclerosis, enrolled in a pregnancy study. V is TRBV29-1 and J is TRBJ1-1, with D tentatively TRBD1 (5 bases). The source material was peripheral blood, sampled in the first trimester of pregnancy. This CDR3 is CSARQPQNTEAFF. CDR3 bases: TGCAGCGCCAGACAGCCCCAGAACACTGAAGCTTTCTTT.